This T cell receptor (beta chain) was obtained from a study of blood T cell repertoires in COVID-19. Libraries were prepared by immunoSEQ multiplex PCR; TCRdb keeps only in-frame clonotypes and omits some of them. The table lists about 130,000 clones, 70% to 90% of them singletons, with 3.8% in the top ten. This clone was recorded only once. The sample was peripheral blood. The sequence derives from a woman between 50 and 59 years old with acute or convalescent COVID-19.

The CDR3 sequence is CASTGRMTGAFF. The CDR3 nucleotides are TGTGCCAGCACCGGACGTATGACGGGGGCTTTCTTT. This chain joins TRBV6-5 and TRBJ1-1; D gene ambiguous. Germline V lookup: CDR1 MNHEY, CDR2 SVGAGI. The ends were cut back, 7 bases at V and 11 bases at J, with 17 bases in the middle. This CDR3 comprises 12 residues.